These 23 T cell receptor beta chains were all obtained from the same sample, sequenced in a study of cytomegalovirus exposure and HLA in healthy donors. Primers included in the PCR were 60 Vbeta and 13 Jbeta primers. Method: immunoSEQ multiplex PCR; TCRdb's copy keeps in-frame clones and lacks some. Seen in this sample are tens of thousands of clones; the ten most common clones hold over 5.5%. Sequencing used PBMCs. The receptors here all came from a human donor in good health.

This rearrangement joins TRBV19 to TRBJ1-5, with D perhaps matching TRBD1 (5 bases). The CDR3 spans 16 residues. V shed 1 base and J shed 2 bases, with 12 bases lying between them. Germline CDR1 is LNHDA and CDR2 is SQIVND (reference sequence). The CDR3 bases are TGTGCCAGTAGTATAGGTCGGGGGGGAGGCAATCAGCCCCAGCATTTT. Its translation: CASSIGRGGGNQPQHF.

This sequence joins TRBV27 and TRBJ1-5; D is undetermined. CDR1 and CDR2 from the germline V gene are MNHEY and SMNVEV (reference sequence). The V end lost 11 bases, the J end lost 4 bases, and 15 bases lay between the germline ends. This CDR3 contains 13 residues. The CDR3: CASGGRTNQPQHF. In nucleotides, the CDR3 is TGTGCCTCCGGAGGCCGGACGAATCAGCCCCAGCATTTT.

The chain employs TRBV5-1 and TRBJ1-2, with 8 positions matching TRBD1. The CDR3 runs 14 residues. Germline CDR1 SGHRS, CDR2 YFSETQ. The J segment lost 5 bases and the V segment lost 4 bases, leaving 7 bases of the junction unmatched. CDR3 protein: CASSMTGDGYGYTF. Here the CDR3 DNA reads TGCGCCAGCAGCATGACAGGGGACGGGTATGGCTACACCTTC.

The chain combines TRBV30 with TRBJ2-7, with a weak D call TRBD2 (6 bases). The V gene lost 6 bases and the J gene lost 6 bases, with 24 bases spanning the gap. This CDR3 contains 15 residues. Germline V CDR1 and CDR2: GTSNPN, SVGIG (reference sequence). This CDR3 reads CACIWGDPGLGEQYF. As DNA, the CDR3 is TGTGCCTGTATTTGGGGGGACCCTGGCCTAGGCGAGCAGTACTTC.

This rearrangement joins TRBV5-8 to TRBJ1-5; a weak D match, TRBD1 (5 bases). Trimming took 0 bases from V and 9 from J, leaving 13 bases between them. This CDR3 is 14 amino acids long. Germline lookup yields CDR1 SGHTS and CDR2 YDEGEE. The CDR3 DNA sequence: TGTGCCAGCAGCTTGGCGACAGTCCTTACGCCCCAGCATTTT. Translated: CASSLATVLTPQHF.

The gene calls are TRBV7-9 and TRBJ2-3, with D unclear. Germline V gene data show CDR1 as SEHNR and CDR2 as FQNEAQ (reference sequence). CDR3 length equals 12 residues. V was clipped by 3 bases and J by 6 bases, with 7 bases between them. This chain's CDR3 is CASSFTYDTQYF. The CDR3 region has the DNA TGTGCCAGCAGCTTTACATACGATACGCAGTATTTT.

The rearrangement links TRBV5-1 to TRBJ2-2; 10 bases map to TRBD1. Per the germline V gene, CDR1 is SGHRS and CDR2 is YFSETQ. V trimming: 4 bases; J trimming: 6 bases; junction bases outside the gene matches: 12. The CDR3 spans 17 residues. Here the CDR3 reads CASSVASGQGVAGELFF. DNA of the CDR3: TGCGCCAGCAGCGTGGCATCTGGACAGGGGGTCGCCGGGGAGCTGTTTTTT.

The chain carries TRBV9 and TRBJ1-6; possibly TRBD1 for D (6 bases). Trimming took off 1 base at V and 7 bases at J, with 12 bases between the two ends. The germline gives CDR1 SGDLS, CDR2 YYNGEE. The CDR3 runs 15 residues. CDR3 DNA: TGTGCCAGCAGCGTATCAGCAGGGGTAAATTCACCCCTCCACTTT. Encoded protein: CASSVSAGVNSPLHF.

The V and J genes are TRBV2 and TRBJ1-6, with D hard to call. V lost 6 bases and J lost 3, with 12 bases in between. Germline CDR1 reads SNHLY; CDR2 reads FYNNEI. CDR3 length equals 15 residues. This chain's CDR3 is CASRASGVYNSPLHF. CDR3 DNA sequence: TGTGCCAGCAGGGCGTCTGGAGTCTATAATTCACCCCTCCACTTT.

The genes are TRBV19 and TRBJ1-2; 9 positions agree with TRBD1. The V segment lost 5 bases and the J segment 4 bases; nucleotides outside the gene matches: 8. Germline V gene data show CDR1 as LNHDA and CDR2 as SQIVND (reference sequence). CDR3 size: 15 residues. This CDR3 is CASSPQTGGIYGYTF. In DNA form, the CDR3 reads TGTGCCAGTAGTCCCCAGACAGGGGGGATCTATGGCTACACCTTC.

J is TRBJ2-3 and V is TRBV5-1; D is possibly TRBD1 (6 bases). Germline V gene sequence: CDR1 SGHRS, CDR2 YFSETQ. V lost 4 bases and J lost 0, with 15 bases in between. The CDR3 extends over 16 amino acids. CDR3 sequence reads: CASSTGTVTSTDTQYF. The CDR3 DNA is TGCGCCAGCAGCACAGGGACGGTAACTAGCACAGATACGCAGTATTTT.

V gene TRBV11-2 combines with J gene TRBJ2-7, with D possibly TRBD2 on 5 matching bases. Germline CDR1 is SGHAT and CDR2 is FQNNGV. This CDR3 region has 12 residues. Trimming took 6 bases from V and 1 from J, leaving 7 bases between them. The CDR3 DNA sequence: TGTGCCAGCAGGGAGGTATCCTACGAGCAGTACTTC. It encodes CASREVSYEQYF.

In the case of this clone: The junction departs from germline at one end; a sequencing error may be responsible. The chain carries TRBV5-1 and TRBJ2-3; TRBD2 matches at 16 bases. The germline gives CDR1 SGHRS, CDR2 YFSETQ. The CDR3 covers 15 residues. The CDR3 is CASSSGLAGGDKQYF. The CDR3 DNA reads TGCGCCAGCAGTTCGGGACTAGCGGGGGGGGATAAGCAGTATTTT. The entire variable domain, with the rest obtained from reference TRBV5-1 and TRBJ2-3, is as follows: KAGVTQTPRYLIKTRGQQVTLSCSPISGHRSVSWYQQTPGQGLQFLFEYFSETQRNKGNFPGRFSGRQFSNSRSEMNVSTLELGDSALYLCASSSGLAGGDKQYFGPGTRLTVL.

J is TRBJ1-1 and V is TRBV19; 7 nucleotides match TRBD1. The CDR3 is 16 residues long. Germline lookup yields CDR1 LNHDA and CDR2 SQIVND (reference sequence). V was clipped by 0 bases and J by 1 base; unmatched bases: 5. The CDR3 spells CASSIDRDRGNTEAFF. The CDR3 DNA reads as TGTGCCAGTAGTATAGATAGGGACAGAGGGAACACTGAAGCTTTCTTT. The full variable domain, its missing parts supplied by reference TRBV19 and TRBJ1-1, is DGGITQSPKYLFRKEGQNVTLSCEQNLNHDAMYWYRQDPGQGLRLIYYSQIVNDFQKGDIAEGYSVSREKKESFPLTVTSAQKNPTAFYLCASSIDRDRGNTEAFFGQGTRLTVV.

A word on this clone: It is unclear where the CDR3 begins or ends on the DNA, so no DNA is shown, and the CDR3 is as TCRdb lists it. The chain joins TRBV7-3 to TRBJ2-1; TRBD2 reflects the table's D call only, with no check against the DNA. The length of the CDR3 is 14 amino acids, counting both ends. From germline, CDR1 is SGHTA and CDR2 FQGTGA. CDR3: CASSFGGGAPPSFF.

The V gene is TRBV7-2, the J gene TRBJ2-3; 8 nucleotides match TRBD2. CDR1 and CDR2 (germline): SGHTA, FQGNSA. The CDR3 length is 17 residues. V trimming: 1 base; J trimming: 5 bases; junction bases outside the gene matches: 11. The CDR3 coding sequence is TGTGCCAGCAGCTTAGTCGTGGCGGGGGGTTACCGAGATACGCAGTATTTT. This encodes CASSLVVAGGYRDTQYF.

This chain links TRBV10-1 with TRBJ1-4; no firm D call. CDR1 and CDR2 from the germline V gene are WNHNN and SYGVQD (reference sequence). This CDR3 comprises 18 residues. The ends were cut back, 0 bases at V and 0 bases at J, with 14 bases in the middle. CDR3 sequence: CASSESIGLPATNEKLFF. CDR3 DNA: TGCGCCAGCAGTGAGTCCATTGGACTGCCCGCAACTAATGAAAAACTGTTTTTT.

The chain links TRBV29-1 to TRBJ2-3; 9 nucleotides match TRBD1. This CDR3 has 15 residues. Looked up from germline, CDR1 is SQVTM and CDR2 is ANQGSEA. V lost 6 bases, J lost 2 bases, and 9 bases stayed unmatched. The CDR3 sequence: CSVLWDRVFTDTQYF. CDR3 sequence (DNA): TGCAGCGTCCTATGGGACAGGGTTTTCACAGATACGCAGTATTTT.

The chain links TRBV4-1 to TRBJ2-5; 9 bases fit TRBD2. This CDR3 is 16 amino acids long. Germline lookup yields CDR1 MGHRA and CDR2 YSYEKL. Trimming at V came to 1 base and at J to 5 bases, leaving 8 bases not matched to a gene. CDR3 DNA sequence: TGCGCCAGCAGCCAAGGAATAGCGGGGGTTGGGGAGACCCAGTACTTC. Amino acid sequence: CASSQGIAGVGETQYF.

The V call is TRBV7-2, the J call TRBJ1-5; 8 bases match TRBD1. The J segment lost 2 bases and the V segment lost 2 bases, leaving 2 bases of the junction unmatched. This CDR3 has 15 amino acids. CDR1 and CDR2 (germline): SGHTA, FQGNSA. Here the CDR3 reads CASSLKTGGNQPQHF. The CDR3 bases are TGTGCCAGCAGCTTAAAGACAGGGGGCAATCAGCCCCAGCATTTT.

CDR3: CASSFRGMRKGYEQYF. CDR3 bases: TGTGCCAGCAGTTTTCGGGGGATGCGTAAAGGGTACGAGCAGTACTTC. The chain recombines TRBV28 with TRBJ2-7; tentative D call: TRBD2 (6 bases). The CDR3 consists of 16 residues. V gave up 3 bases and J gave up 4 bases, with 19 bases separating them. Germline loops: CDR1 MDHEN, CDR2 SYDVKM.

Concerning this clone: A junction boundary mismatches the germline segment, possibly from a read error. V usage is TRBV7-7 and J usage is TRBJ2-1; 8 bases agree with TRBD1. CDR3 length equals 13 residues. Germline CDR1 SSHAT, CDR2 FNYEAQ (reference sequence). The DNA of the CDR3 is TGTGCTAGCAGCTTCCGGACAGGGAATGAGCAGTTCTTC. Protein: CASSFRTGNEQFF.

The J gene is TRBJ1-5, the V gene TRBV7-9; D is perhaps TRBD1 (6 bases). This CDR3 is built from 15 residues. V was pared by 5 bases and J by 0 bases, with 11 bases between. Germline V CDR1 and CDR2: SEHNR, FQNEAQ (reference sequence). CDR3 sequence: CASSPNRDSNQPQHF. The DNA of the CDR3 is TGTGCCAGCAGCCCAAACAGGGATAGCAATCAGCCCCAGCATTTT.